The rows below give T cell receptor beta chains drawn from one sample of a study of T cells after yellow fever vaccination. Using its own MiXCR run on the 5' RACE reads, TCRdb lists one record per CDR3 protein. The data show about 170,000 distinct CDR3 sequences, about 11% seen once. This specimen was CD8+ T cells sorted from PBMCs, taken 15 days after the yellow fever booster vaccination. The receptors were gathered from a man aged 18 to 30 who received the YFV17D yellow fever vaccine. Both conserved end residues are part of each CDR3.

>TRBJ2-1|TRBV7-2
CASSLEAGQFF
>TRBJ1-2|TRBV4-3
CASSQETGTLGGYTF
>TRBJ1-3|TRBV10-3
CAISGTGGNGNTIYF
>TRBJ2-1|TRBV6-1
CASRTLRLADNEQFF
>TRBJ1-1|TRBV20-1
CSASHKMETEAFF
>TRBJ1-4|TRBV4-3
CASSQARNEKLFF
>TRBJ2-1|TRBV9
CASSVDGSDEQFF
>TRBJ2-3|TRBV12-3/TRBV12-4
CASSLWGVDTDTQYF
>TRBJ2-3|TRBV7-8
CASSYTNRADTQYF
>TRBJ1-4|TRBV5-1
CASSLGFSGPRGEKLFF
>TRBJ1-1|TRBV13
CASSPYPVGGLNTEAFF
>TRBJ1-2|TRBV29-1
CSVEDRGGLVPYGYTF
>TRBJ2-2|TRBV19
CASSMGQESTGELFF
>TRBJ2-1|TRBV15
CATRGEGGPALSYNEQFF
>TRBJ1-1|TRBV10-1
CASSEKTGGTEAFF
>TRBJ1-4|TRBV29-1
CSVEVGVDEKLFF
>TRBJ2-7|TRBV14
CASSQGRAGGFYEQYF
>TRBJ2-5|TRBV20-1
CSARDLAGAYQETQYF
>TRBJ2-5|TRBV7-9
CASSFHRTSGGEQETQYF